This T cell receptor beta chain originates from a study of cytomegalovirus exposure and HLA in healthy donors. TCRdb's table, derived via immunoSEQ multiplex PCR, lists solely in-frame clones and lacks some. The sample contains 130,000 or so clones, about 85% of which appear only once. The approximately 130-subject validation cohort, separate from the approximately 670-subject first cohort, included the donors. The CDR3 length is 12 residues. Germline trimming cut 4 bases from V and 11 bases from J; bases unmatched to any gene: 6. From germline, CDR1 is SGHNT and CDR2 YENEEA. V is TRBV11-3 and J is TRBJ2-3; 7 positions agree with TRBD2. The receptor's source is a young woman in good health and CMV-seronegative. The specimen was PBMCs. CDR3 DNA: TGTGCCAGCAGCTCGGGGACGGGAGGGCAGTATTTT. Translation gives CASSSGTGGQYF. The full variable domain, completed using reference TRBV11-3 and TRBJ2-3, is EAGVVQSPRYKIIEKKQPVAFWCNPISGHNTLYWYLQNLGQGPELLIRYENEEAVDDSQLPKDRFSAERLKGVDSTLKIQPAELGDSAVYLCASSSGTGGQYFGPGTRLTVL.